The source of this T cell receptor (beta chain) is a study of type 1 regulatory T cells. Study in general: T-allo10 is an in vitro-generated, Tr1-enriched CD4 T cell product specific for alloantigen.

The graft donor-derived T-allo10 cells reportedly recognize host alloantigens, are anergic, and suppress alloantigen-specifically. TCRdb analysed the reads with MiXCR anew, one entry per CDR3 protein. The data hold roughly 71,000 distinct CDR3 sequences, with 50% to 70% observed a single time. Looked up from germline, CDR1 is DFQATT and CDR2 is SNEGSKA (reference sequence). Trimming cost V 3 bases and J 0 bases; bases outside gene matches: 7. The CDR3 runs 17 residues. Points on this clonotype: Its antigen is currently unknown.

The gene calls are TRBV20-1 and TRBJ2-1; 11 bases map to TRBD2. The sequence came from a human donor in good health. The sequenced material came from cultured T cells, either the whole culture or a sorted T cell fraction (not recorded which). Subset specified: Tr1-enriched cell product generated in vitro against host alloantigens. CDR3 nucleotides: TGCAGTGCTAGGGGACTAGCGGACCCGAGCTCCTACAATGAGCAGTTCTTC. The encoded protein is CSARGLADPSSYNEQFF.